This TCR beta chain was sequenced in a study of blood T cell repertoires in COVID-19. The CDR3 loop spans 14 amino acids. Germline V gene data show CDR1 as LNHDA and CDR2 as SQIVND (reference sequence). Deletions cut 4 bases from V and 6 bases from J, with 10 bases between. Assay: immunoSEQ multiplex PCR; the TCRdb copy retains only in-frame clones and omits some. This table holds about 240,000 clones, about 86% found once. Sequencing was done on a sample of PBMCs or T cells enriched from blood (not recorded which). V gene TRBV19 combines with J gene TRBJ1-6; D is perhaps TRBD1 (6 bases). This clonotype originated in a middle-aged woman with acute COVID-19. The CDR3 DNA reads TGTGCCAGTAGTAACGGGACACCTAATTCACCCCTCCACTTT. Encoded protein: CASSNGTPNSPLHF.